Sequencing of this T cell receptor beta chain was carried out in a study of graft-versus-host responses after intestinal transplantation (dated by TCRdb to the early 2020s). For the wider study: Multivisceral, liver-intestinal, or isolated intestinal transplants were received by the recipients. Every recipient was given anti-thymocyte globulin induction, followed by around three years of maintenance tacrolimus and steroids. After intestinal transplantation, graft-versus-host and host-versus-graft alloreactive T cell clones in the graft, circulation and bone marrow were tracked using bulk TCR-beta CDR3 sequencing. To identify alloreactive clones, pre-transplant mixed lymphocyte reaction products were sequenced and compared with unstimulated pre-transplant donor and recipient T cells. The cohort enrolled around 25 intestinal transplant recipients including one retransplant, and a few patients lacking pretransplant specimens were excluded. A peak of at least 4% donor T cells among recipient peripheral blood mononuclear cells was the definition used for donor T cell macrochimerism. Instead of going to the commercial service, samples from a few later patients were sequenced in-house on an Illumina MiSeq and processed with MiXCR. The research as a whole found: High GvH to HvG T cell clonal ratios were observed in the allografts of patients with donor T cell macrochimerism. The relatively low number and heterogeneity of intestinal transplant patients limited the conclusions. GvH clones turned up in recipient bone marrow, with some appearing earlier in ileal mucosa or blood, a pattern consistent with an intestinal mucosal origin. Peak levels of circulating GvH clones were associated with declines in HvG clones early after transplant.

CDR1 and CDR2 were assigned from the germline V gene as SGHTA and FQGNSA. Trimming at the junction amounts to 10 bases on V and 0 bases on J, and the germline ends lie 17 bases apart. The CDR3 contains 15 residues, cysteine and phenylalanine counted. Of the read, only the CDR3 DNA is kept; its 45 bases are in frame from base 1. In the case of this clone: There is no known antigen for this receptor. Base-call qualities are not available, and no considerably larger clone is one nucleotide away.

Taken with the paper, the label for time point translates to: cells obtained before transplantation from donor or recipient. CD3+CD4+ and CD3+CD8+ populations were FACS-sorted from unstimulated pre-transplant donor and recipient cells taken from spleen or lymph nodes. The library was made by the immunoSEQ multiplex PCR assay. In most patients, genomic DNA was isolated using the Qiagen DNeasy Blood and Tissue Kit and sent frozen to Adaptive Biotechnologies for TCR sequencing. For most patients, genomic DNA was subjected to high-throughput TCR-beta CDR3 sequencing by Adaptive Biotechnologies. In the authors' own workflow: TCR sequencing data were retrieved from Adaptive's ImmunoSEQ software for some 17 patients, whereas a few other patients were processed with MiXCR and VDJtools. CD4 versus CD8 sorting errors were corrected by removing sequences found in both subsets at a frequency ratio below 5:1. Because the origin of CDR3 nucleotide sequences shared between donor and recipient could not be assigned, those sequences were removed. At least 2-fold expansion over unstimulated cells and a minimum CFSE-low frequency of 0.002% (template counts) or 0.001% (read counts) were required for clones to be classified as alloreactive. A clone was considered mappable if detected in the sequenced pre-transplant spleen, lymph node, or MLR CFSE-low populations of the donor or recipient. The cumulative frequency of alloreactive clones was calculated as a percentage of all sequences, weighted by copy number. This immuneACCESS table, as held by TCRdb, lists in-frame sequences with V and J called but not all clones. Of the missing ones, under half trace to an unresolved V gene in checked studies; the others have no known cause. The V and J calls and clone size are taken from that table; D and trimming were inferred from the DNA. Across this sample there are some 100,000 clones, with about 90% seen only once. The ten largest make up around 5.8% of the sample.

The chain employs TRBV7-2 and TRBJ2-3; no D gene can be assigned with confidence. This TCR derives from a human donor who received an intestinal transplant. Sample: unstimulated CD8+ T cells sorted from spleen or lymph node cells, taken before intestinal transplant. The DNA reads TGTGCCACCTCAGGTCGGGTGTCTAGCACAGATACGCAGTATTTT. This encodes CATSGRVSSTDTQYF.